This T cell receptor (beta chain) was profiled in a study of shared clonotypes between healthy human individuals. Germline values: CDR1 MGHRA, CDR2 YSYEKL. V lost 1 base, J lost 14 bases, and 17 bases lay in between. This CDR3 comprises 13 residues. Sequencing was performed on unsorted PBMC DNA using ten immunoSEQ deep assay plates. Using immunoSEQ multiplex PCR, the repertoire was profiled, and TCRdb retains in-frame clones only, with some absent. The data show 400,000 to 600,000 clones, roughly three quarters seen once. The V call is TRBV4-1, the J call TRBJ2-5; D is unresolved. Sequencing used PBMCs. The origin of this receptor is a woman in her thirties or forties in good health. Some clones in this sample may be carry-over from other donors' samples. The CDR3 loop reads CASSQGARPPSYF. For the CDR3, the DNA is TGCGCCAGCAGCCAAGGGGCCCGGCCTCCCTCTTACTTC.